This T cell receptor beta chain was recovered during a study of T cells in Graves' hyperthyroidism and ophthalmopathy. TCR beta CDR3 sequences were amplified from RNA transcripts. HTBI primers drove first-round RT-PCR of the TCR CDR3. From the multiplex PCR reads, TCRdb called clonotypes with MiXCR, one entry per CDR3 protein. Of about 320,000 distinct CDR3 sequences in the sample, approximately 15% are singletons; the top ten hold around 33%. This clonotype was seen a few times. The definition of stable Graves' hyperthyroidism was no ophthalmopathy progression within 18 months. Patients having uncontrolled infection, another autoimmune disease, pregnancy or lactation were not included. Every diagnosis used clinical symptoms, serum thyroxine and TRAb, thyroid ultrasound and orbital computed tomography. Trimming stripped 4 bases from V and 2 bases from J, with 13 bases between. This CDR3 contains 14 residues. Germline V gives CDR1 SGHRS, CDR2 YFSETQ.

The sequenced sample was blood. The chain carries TRBV5-1 and TRBJ2-7, with D possibly being TRBD1 (6 bases). This TCR came from a man aged 25-45 years with Graves' hyperthyroidism. The CDR3 nucleotides are TGCGCCAGCAGCCGTGACAGGAGACCCTACGAGCAGTACTTC. As protein: CASSRDRRPYEQYF.